This TCR beta chain was recovered during a study of graft-versus-host responses after intestinal transplantation. Across the study: Recipients got multivisceral, liver-intestinal, or isolated intestinal transplants.

A few counts support this clone. With roughly 200,000 irradiated, violet-dye-labeled stimulator cells, roughly 200,000 CFSE-labeled responder cells were plated. Trimming removed 3 bases from V and 4 bases from J, with 7 bases in between. The CDR3 has 13 amino acids. The germline gives CDR1 MNHEY, CDR2 SMNVEV (reference sequence). Sequenced by immunoSEQ multiplex PCR; TCRdb stores in-frame clones only, minus some. Among 5,500 to 6,000 clones listed, around 33% were seen once. This TCR was recovered from a human patient who received an intestinal transplant. The chain has TRBV27 and TRBJ1-5; D not certain. The input for sequencing was alloreactive CD8+ T cells from a mixed lymphocyte reaction culture, taken before intestinal transplant. The subset here: CFSE-low proliferating T cells sorted from roughly 6-day pre-transplant mixed lymphocyte reaction (GvH or HvG direction). Here the CDR3 DNA reads TGTGCCAGCAGTTTGGCAGTAAATCAGCCCCAGCATTTT. Translated, it gives CASSLAVNQPQHF.